This is a list of T cell receptor beta chains from one sample in a study. One entry per CDR3 protein, called by TCRdb with MiXCR from the 5' RACE reads. The profile covers about 55,000 distinct CDR3 sequences, with roughly 15% appearing a single time and 2% to 2.5% taken by the ten largest. The material sequenced was naive CD4+ T cells sorted from blood. Receptor source: a female donor with breast cancer. CDR3s leave out the opening cysteine and the closing phenylalanine or tryptophan.

v_gene	j_gene	CDR3aa
TRBV10-2	TRBJ2-7	ASSEFRQEQY
TRBV11-2	TRBJ2-7	ASRNLADHYEQY
TRBV5-1	TRBJ2-5	ASSLAQERETQY
TRBV6-1	TRBJ2-2	ASSHRVTGELF
TRBV20-1	TRBJ1-1	SARSDRQGPTEAF
TRBV20-1	TRBJ2-5	SASITGSARETQY
TRBV7-8	TRBJ2-1	ASSPPSTSDYNEQF
TRBV5-1	TRBJ2-3	ASSLGSPTDTQY
TRBV5-1	TRBJ2-3	ASSLDAVTDTQY
TRBV20-1	TRBJ2-6	SARQGIGSGANVLT
TRBV7-9	TRBJ2-1	AGGRLAGGHEQF
TRBV28	TRBJ1-4	ASRDRNFNEKLF
TRBV4-3	TRBJ2-1	ASSPWGGNEQF
TRBV5-1	TRBJ2-7	ASSLRQGAEQY
TRBV5-1	TRBJ2-2	ASSPTVGGELF
TRBV5-1	TRBJ2-7	ASSFGDQSVGPYEQY
TRBV6-2/TRBV6-3	TRBJ2-7	ASTTQGFPYEQY
TRBV12-3/TRBV12-4	TRBJ1-5	ASRVREDQPQH
TRBV4-2	TRBJ1-1	ASSQDQGAAF
TRBV5-5	TRBJ2-5	ASSLNPRVEETQY
TRBV9	TRBJ1-4	ASSAKIREEKLF
TRBV10-3	TRBJ1-1	AIRSPGMNTEAF
TRBV7-2	TRBJ2-5	ASRRGYQETQY
TRBV5-5	TRBJ1-4	ASSWGQGPRNEKLF
TRBV12-3/TRBV12-4	TRBJ1-6	ATQLDGPSNSPLH
TRBV5-1	TRBJ1-1	ASNSGRDTEAF
TRBV7-8	TRBJ1-5	ASSLPDQPQH
TRBV28	TRBJ1-2	ASRDRGPYGYT
TRBV4-2	TRBJ1-3	ASSQAGQFSGNTIY
TRBV6-5	TRBJ1-1	ASRSGGRAF
TRBV14	TRBJ1-2	ASSPRDRENYGYT
TRBV18	TRBJ2-3	ASSLQTGLTDTQY
TRBV27	TRBJ1-1	ASSLKPGDRAF
TRBV19	TRBJ1-2	ASSALAHGYT
TRBV20-1	TRBJ1-4	SARSEGNNEKLF
TRBV6-1	TRBJ2-1	ASSTQRISYNEQF
TRBV9	TRBJ2-2	ASSPGPWTDTGELF
TRBV5-6	TRBJ1-4	ASQSRGAEKLF
TRBV29-1	TRBJ2-5	SVAPGQGGETQY
TRBV18	TRBJ2-3	ASSPGQGNADTQY
TRBV7-2	TRBJ1-2	ASSLYREDGYT
TRBV6-1	TRBJ1-1	ASLEGVAGPNTEAF
TRBV20-1	TRBJ1-2	SASSPFAPYT
TRBV18	TRBJ1-1	ASSPALQGEAF
TRBV28	TRBJ2-7	ASSLSNYEQY
TRBV24-1	TRBJ1-5	ATSDRTGESNQPQH
TRBV28	TRBJ2-2	ASSLWTSGRIGELF
TRBV2	TRBJ1-4	ASRELTVDEKLF
TRBV7-6	TRBJ2-7	ASSQTGREQY